This TCR beta chain was captured in a study of OX40 agonist ivuxolimab in advanced cancers. As to this clone: Its antigen is unidentified.

Assay: immunoSEQ multiplex PCR; the TCRdb copy retains only in-frame clones and omits some. The sample lists tens of thousands of clones, more than 85% seen once, with more than 5.5% in the top ten. The study, taken as a whole, reports: Expanded peripheral T cells had an undetermined antigen specificity. Researchers report that CD8+ T cells had, on average, more expanded clones than CD4+. Among some nonresponders, normalized T-cell clonal expansion was also low. At 0.1 to 3.0 mg/kg, clonal expansion of CD4+ and CD8+ blood T cells had occurred by week 6.

The CDR3 is 14 amino acids. J was trimmed by 7 bases and V by 8 bases; bases with no gene match: 11. Looked up from germline, CDR1 is MNHEY and CDR2 is SMNVEV (reference sequence). The V and J genes are TRBV27 and TRBJ2-1; TRBD2 agrees at 7 bases. This clonotype originated in an adult with an advanced solid tumor such as melanoma, head and neck, liver or kidney cancer. The sample was CD4+ or CD8+ T cells sorted from blood, taken in a trial of the OX40 agonist ivuxolimab. The CDR3 loop reads CASRPGGRPNEQFF. The CDR3 bases are TGTGCCAGCCGTCCCGGCGGGAGACCTAATGAGCAGTTCTTC.